Listed below are T cell receptor beta chains from one sample, sequenced in a study of cytomegalovirus exposure and HLA in healthy donors. Sequenced by immunoSEQ multiplex PCR; TCRdb stores in-frame clones only, minus some. In the table there are more than 150,000 clones, roughly 79% of which are singletons. The sample comprised PBMCs. All receptors derive from a man aged 35-49 years in good health and CMV-seronegative. Both conserved end residues are part of each CDR3. Fields, in order: clone size, D gene, J gene, V gene, CDR3 protein, CDR3 DNA. The D gene is left open where the match is weak. Clone sizes are given selectively: once, few, many, or a class where the clone is expanded.

>-|-|TRBJ2-5|TRBV6-1
CASTGATRGKTQYF
TGTGCCAGCACCGGGGCCACACGGGGGAAGACCCAGTACTTC
>-|TRBD2|TRBJ2-3|TRBV7-8
CASSLRTSGSRDTQYF
TGTGCCAGCAGCCTCAGGACTAGCGGGAGTAGGGATACGCAGTATTTT
>once|TRBD2|TRBJ2-1|TRBV13
CASSPGGVNEQFF
TGTGCCAGCAGCCCCGGGGGGGTAAATGAGCAGTTCTTC
>-|-|TRBJ1-5|TRBV10-2
CASSGQANQPQHF
TGCGCCAGCAGTGGACAGGCCAATCAGCCCCAGCATTTT
>-|-|TRBJ2-2|TRBV11-2
CASSLGGPGELFF
TGTGCCAGCAGCTTAGGGGGGCCCGGGGAGCTGTTTTTT
>-|TRBD2|TRBJ2-1|TRBV28
CASSQTSGRHNEQFF
TGTGCCAGCAGTCAGACTAGCGGGAGACACAATGAGCAGTTCTTC
>-|TRBD2|TRBJ2-5|TRBV5-1
CASSLEPGGRETQYF
TGCGCCAGCAGCTTGGAGCCGGGGGGGCGCGAGACCCAGTACTTC
>few|-|TRBJ1-5|TRBV1
CTSSQGGGWARVFRPQHF
TGCACCAGCAGCCAAGGAGGGGGATGGGCCAGGGTGTTCCGGCCCCAGCATTTT
>-|-|TRBJ2-3|TRBV5-1
CASRVTHTDTQYF
TGCGCCAGCCGGGTTACTCACACAGATACGCAGTATTTT
>-|TRBD1|TRBJ1-1|TRBV2
CASTDRGAGTEAFF
TGTGCCAGCACCGACAGGGGAGCCGGCACTGAAGCTTTCTTT
>-|-|TRBJ2-3|TRBV27
CASSLKRSDTQYF
TGTGCCAGCAGTTTAAAACGGTCAGATACGCAGTATTTT
>-|-|TRBJ1-2|TRBV28
CASSRGGNYGYTF
TGTGCCAGCAGTCGAGGGGGTAACTATGGCTACACCTTC
>-|TRBD2|TRBJ2-7|TRBV9
CASSVGTSGRAYEQYF
TGTGCCAGCAGCGTAGGGACTAGCGGGAGGGCCTACGAGCAGTACTTC
>-|-|TRBJ2-4|TRBV5-4
CASSGDRLAKNIQYF
TGTGCCAGCAGCGGCGACAGGCTAGCCAAAAACATTCAGTACTTC
>-|TRBD2|TRBJ2-1|TRBV7-9
CASKTSGSLNEQFF
TGTGCCAGCAAGACTAGCGGGAGTCTAAATGAGCAGTTCTTC